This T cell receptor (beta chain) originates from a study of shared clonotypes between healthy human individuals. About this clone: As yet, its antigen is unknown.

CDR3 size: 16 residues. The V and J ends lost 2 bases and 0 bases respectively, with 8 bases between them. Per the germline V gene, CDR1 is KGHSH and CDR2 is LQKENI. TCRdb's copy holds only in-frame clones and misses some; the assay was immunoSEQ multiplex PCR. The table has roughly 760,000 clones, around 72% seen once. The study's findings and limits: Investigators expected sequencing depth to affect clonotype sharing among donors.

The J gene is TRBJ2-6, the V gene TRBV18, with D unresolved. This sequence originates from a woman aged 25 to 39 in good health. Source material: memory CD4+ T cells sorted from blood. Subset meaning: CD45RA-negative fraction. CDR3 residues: CASSPMPFSGANVLTF. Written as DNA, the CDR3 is TGTGCCAGCTCACCAATGCCGTTCTCTGGGGCCAACGTCCTGACTTTC.